A single sample is the source of the 29 T cell receptor beta chains below, sequenced in a study of blood T cell repertoires in COVID-19. The data were produced by immunoSEQ multiplex PCR, yet TCRdb's version contains in-frame clones alone and is incomplete. Seen here are about 110,000 clones, over 60% observed once, and the top ten hold around 4%. Input material: peripheral blood. The receptors originated from a human donor in a cohort sampled during active or convalescent COVID-19.

This clone was found many times. The chain couples TRBV7-9 to TRBJ2-2; D is perhaps TRBD2 (6 bases). The CDR3 consists of 15 residues. Trimming stripped 6 bases from V and 5 bases from J, with 16 bases between. Germline assignment: CDR1 SEHNR and CDR2 FQNEAQ (reference sequence). CDR3 in DNA: TGTGCCAGCAGACTAGCTTTTAGGAATACCGGGGAGCTGTTTTTT. This gives the protein CASRLAFRNTGELFF.

The V gene is TRBV7-2, the J gene TRBJ1-3, with a tentative D call TRBD1 (6 bases). CDR1 is SGHTA and CDR2 is FQGNSA in the germline V gene. The CDR3 runs 15 residues. V lost 0 bases and J 4 bases, leaving 10 bases between the germline ends. The CDR3 region is CASSLARGTGNTIYF. The CDR3 bases are TGTGCCAGCAGCTTAGCCAGGGGAACGGGAAACACCATATATTTT.

This chain links TRBV27 with TRBJ2-1; D might be TRBD1 (6 bases). Germline values: CDR1 MNHEY, CDR2 SMNVEV (reference sequence). The V end was cut by 2 bases, the J end by 7 bases, with 12 bases between. There are 14 residues in the CDR3. CDR3 DNA sequence: TGTGCCAGCAGTTTAACTACTAGGGGGAATGAGCAGTTCTTC. Encoded protein: CASSLTTRGNEQFF.

This clone was seen more than once but under ten times. The V gene is TRBV29-1, the J gene TRBJ1-2; 9 positions agree with TRBD1. Germline V gene lookup returns CDR1 SQVTM and CDR2 ANQGSEA. CDR3 length: 12 residues. The ends lost 3 bases at V and 7 bases at J; junction bases unmatched: 3. The CDR3 spells CSVEGQGAGYTF. Written as DNA, the CDR3 is TGCAGCGTTGAGGGACAGGGCGCTGGCTACACCTTC.

The V and J genes are TRBV5-6 and TRBJ2-2; a weak D match, TRBD2 (6 bases). V shed 2 bases and J shed 4 bases, with 9 bases lying between them. The length of the CDR3 is 14 residues. The V gene's germline CDR1 is SGHDT and CDR2 YYEEEE. The CDR3: CASSFRLGTGELFF. CDR3 coding DNA: TGTGCCAGCAGCTTCCGACTAGGCACCGGGGAGCTGTTTTTT.

The chain joins TRBV6-4 to TRBJ2-1, with D perhaps TRBD2 (6 bases). Between the trimmed V and J ends, which lost 5 bases and 3 bases, there was a span of 17 bases. Per the germline V gene, CDR1 is MRHNA and CDR2 is SNTAGT. The CDR3 loop spans 16 amino acids. This CDR3 reads CASSQERVSNYNEQFF. Here the CDR3 DNA reads TGTGCCAGCAGTCAGGAGCGGGTGAGCAACTACAATGAGCAGTTCTTC.

The J gene is TRBJ1-2, the V gene TRBV6-5, with D possibly being TRBD1 (6 bases). The CDR3 is 15 amino acids. V was pared by 2 bases and J by 5 bases, with 15 bases between. Germline V gene lookup returns CDR1 MNHEY and CDR2 SVGAGI. CDR3: CASSYGPGEKYGYTF. CDR3 nucleotides: TGTGCCAGCAGTTACGGTCCAGGGGAGAAGTATGGCTACACCTTC.

The rearrangement links TRBV5-4 to TRBJ2-7, with 9 bases fitting TRBD2. There are 15 residues in the CDR3. V dropped 2 bases and J dropped 4; count of bases not matched to a gene: 7. Germline CDR1 SGHNT, CDR2 YYREEE (reference sequence). The chain's CDR3 is CASSLSSGSQYEQYF. The CDR3 DNA follows: TGTGCCAGCAGCTTAAGTAGCGGGAGCCAGTACGAGCAGTACTTC.

This chain joins TRBV19 and TRBJ1-5, with D possibly being TRBD1 (6 bases). Trimming removed 3 bases at V and 0 bases at J, with 15 bases between. From germline, CDR1 is LNHDA and CDR2 SQIVND (reference sequence). This CDR3 has 17 amino acids. The CDR3 nucleotides read TGTGCCAGTAGTATCCCAGGGGCCGCCTATAGCAATCAGCCCCAGCATTTT. Translation: CASSIPGAAYSNQPQHF.

V gene TRBV7-9 combines with J gene TRBJ1-6, with TRBD1 as a possible D gene (5 bases). Germline V gives CDR1 SEHNR, CDR2 FQNEAQ (reference sequence). The CDR3 runs 14 residues. Trimming shortened V by 3 bases and J by 5 bases, and 8 bases separated the two germline ends. CDR3 DNA sequence: TGTGCCAGCAGCTTTGACAGCAATAATTCACCCCTCCACTTT. It specifies CASSFDSNNSPLHF.

V and J are TRBV18 and TRBJ1-1; D is perhaps TRBD1 (6 bases). Per germline, CDR1 KGHSH and CDR2 LQKENI. The CDR3 consists of 15 residues. Deletions cut 3 bases from V and 2 bases from J, with 13 bases between. In nucleotides, the CDR3 is TGTGCCAGCTCACCGATTGGACAGTTTAACACTGAAGCTTTCTTT. It translates to CASSPIGQFNTEAFF.

This rearrangement joins TRBV19 to TRBJ2-1, with 7 bases fitting TRBD2. V lost 0 bases and J lost 7; bases outside the gene matches: 9. This CDR3 region has 16 residues. CDR1 and CDR2 from the germline V gene are LNHDA and SQIVND (reference sequence). The chain's CDR3 is CASSIDYSSGRNEQFF. The CDR3 DNA is TGTGCCAGTAGTATAGATTATTCTAGCGGAAGGAATGAGCAGTTCTTC.

The chain has TRBV9 and TRBJ2-1, with 10 bases that match TRBD1. Germline V CDR1 and CDR2: SGDLS, YYNGEE. The CDR3 sequence is 15 residues long. V was pared by 3 bases and J by 4 bases, with 4 bases of the junction left unmatched. CDR3 region: CASSAPGQGYNEQFF. The CDR3 DNA is TGTGCCAGCAGCGCACCGGGACAGGGGTACAATGAGCAGTTCTTC.

The chain has TRBV7-6 and TRBJ2-3; 7 bases match TRBD2. The CDR3 is made up of 15 amino acids. Losses at the gene ends were 5 bases for V and 6 bases for J; bases not matched to a gene: 11. Germline values: CDR1 SGHVS, CDR2 FNYEAQ. The CDR3 sequence: CASSRTRGVADTQYF. The CDR3 coding sequence is TGTGCCAGCAGCCGGACTAGAGGGGTTGCTGATACGCAGTATTTT.

V gene TRBV19 combines with J gene TRBJ2-1; possibly TRBD1 for D (6 bases). The V end was cut by 5 bases, the J end by 2 bases, with 10 bases between. Per the germline V gene, CDR1 is LNHDA and CDR2 is SQIVND (reference sequence). CDR3 length: 14 amino acids. The CDR3 loop reads CASSAGVPYNEQFF. The DNA of the CDR3 is TGTGCCAGTAGTGCAGGGGTTCCCTACAATGAGCAGTTCTTC.

This clone was picked up a small number of times. This chain joins TRBV9 and TRBJ1-2, with 9 bases aligning to TRBD1. CDR3 size: 17 residues. Germline-derived CDR1 and CDR2 are SGDLS and YYNGEE. Trimming removed 0 bases from V and 0 bases from J; junction bases left unmatched: 6. The CDR3 here is CASSVAPGQGSNYGYTF. The CDR3 nucleotides are TGTGCCAGCAGCGTAGCTCCGGGACAGGGTTCTAACTATGGCTACACCTTC.

CDR3 in DNA: TGTGCCAGCAGCGCCGCTAGCGGGAGCTCCTACAATGAGCAGTTCTTC. Amino acids: CASSAASGSSYNEQFF. This chain connects TRBV11-2 to TRBJ2-1, with 10 bases that match TRBD2. Losses at the gene ends were 5 bases for V and 0 bases for J; bases not matched to a gene: 4. Germline CDR1 reads SGHAT; CDR2 reads FQNNGV. The CDR3 sequence is 16 residues long.

V is TRBV7-3 and J is TRBJ2-2; TRBD2 agrees at 16 bases. The germline gives CDR1 SGHTA, CDR2 FQGTGA. The CDR3 runs to 18 residues. Losses at the gene ends were 4 bases for V and 4 bases for J; bases not matched to a gene: 6. The CDR3 DNA reads as TGTGCCAGCAGCTCGGGGACTAGCGGGAGGGCCTCCACCGGGGAGCTGTTTTTT. Its protein is CASSSGTSGRASTGELFF.

This chain joins TRBV12-5 and TRBJ1-1; TRBD1 aligns across 7 bases. This CDR3 has 13 amino acids. The trim removed 6 bases at V and 2 bases at J, leaving 3 bases unmatched. CDR1 is LGHNT and CDR2 is FRNRAP in the germline V gene. The DNA of the CDR3 is TGTGCTAGTGGGGGGGACAGTAACACTGAAGCTTTCTTT. Its translation is CASGGDSNTEAFF. Looking up the rest from reference TRBV12-5 and TRBJ1-1 gives the full variable domain: DARVTQTPRHKVTEMGQEVTMRCQPILGHNTVFWYRQTMMQGLELLAYFRNRAPLDDSGMPKDRFSAEMPDATLATLKIQPSEPRDSAVYFCASGGDSNTEAFFGQGTRLTVV.

This chain uses TRBV4-2 with TRBJ2-2; TRBD2 matches at 7 bases. V shed 7 bases, J shed 5 bases, and the junction held 13 bases outside the gene matches. The CDR3 is 16 amino acids. Germline V gene data show CDR1 as LGHNA and CDR2 as YNFKEQ. This CDR3 reads CASIKEEGLLTGELFF. CDR3 coding DNA: TGTGCCAGCATCAAAGAGGAGGGACTACTTACCGGGGAGCTGTTTTTT.

This clone has only a few counts. The chain employs TRBV6-5 and TRBJ1-1, with 9 bases that match TRBD1. The ends lost 4 bases at V and 1 base at J; junction bases unmatched: 7. Germline V gene sequence: CDR1 MNHEY, CDR2 SVGAGI. The CDR3 consists of 16 residues. The CDR3: CASSWRTGASNTEAFF. CDR3 sequence (DNA): TGTGCCAGCAGTTGGCGGACAGGGGCGTCGAACACTGAAGCTTTCTTT.

This clone has a handful of counts. The chain is built from TRBV2 and TRBJ2-3, with 7 bases lining up with TRBD2. This CDR3 is 14 amino acids long. The V gene's germline CDR1 is SNHLY and CDR2 FYNNEI. V shed 9 bases and J 6 bases; nucleotides not matched to a gene: 12. This CDR3 is CASREGPERDTQYF. CDR3 bases: TGTGCCAGTAGGGAGGGGCCGGAACGGGATACGCAGTATTTT.

CDR3 sequence reads: CATSIYGQGVYEQFF. CDR3 bases: TGTGCCACCAGCATCTACGGACAGGGGGTTTATGAGCAGTTCTTC. The chain uses TRBV15 and TRBJ2-1; 10 nucleotides match TRBD1. CDR1 is LNHNV and CDR2 is YYDKDF in the germline V gene (reference sequence). The CDR3 runs to 15 residues. V was pared by 4 bases and J by 8 bases, with 8 bases of the junction left unmatched.

This clone has a single count. The chain has TRBV7-2 and TRBJ2-1; a possible D gene is TRBD2 (5 bases). CDR3 length equals 14 residues. CDR1 is SGHTA and CDR2 is FQGNSA in the germline V gene. V dropped 0 bases and J dropped 10 bases, with 13 bases sitting between them. The DNA of the CDR3 is TGTGCCAGCAGCTTAGCCTATTTTCCGGGGGAGCAGTTCTTC. Amino acid sequence: CASSLAYFPGEQFF.

The chain couples TRBV7-3 to TRBJ2-1; TRBD2 might be the D (5 bases). CDR1 and CDR2 from the germline V gene are SGHTA and FQGTGA. This CDR3 contains 15 residues. V lost 5 bases to trimming and J lost 8 bases, with 19 bases between them. CDR3 in amino acids: CASSPGLYSRYEQFF. Written as DNA, the CDR3 is TGTGCCAGCAGCCCGGGGTTGTACAGCCGATATGAGCAGTTCTTC.

The chain employs TRBV29-1 and TRBJ2-7, with a tentative D call TRBD1 (5 bases). The CDR3 contains 14 residues. Germline-derived CDR1 and CDR2 are SQVTM and ANQGSEA. V lost 4 bases and J lost 1, with 14 bases in between. CDR3 protein: CSVGRGRVSYEQYF. CDR3 nucleotide sequence: TGCAGCGTTGGTAGGGGCAGGGTGTCCTACGAGCAGTACTTC.

The V gene is TRBV5-1, the J gene TRBJ2-5; D is uncertain. V was shortened by 3 bases and J by 7 bases, with 19 bases between the two germline ends. Germline lookup yields CDR1 SGHRS and CDR2 YFSETQ. This CDR3 has 15 residues. The CDR3 reads CASSSSPGFGGTQYF. CDR3 in DNA: TGCGCCAGCAGCTCCTCCCCCGGCTTCGGCGGGACCCAGTACTTC.

This clone was seen more than once but under ten times. The chain links TRBV19 to TRBJ2-7; the match to TRBD1 covers 8 bases. V lost 5 bases and J lost 4; bases outside the gene matches: 10. Germline V gene data show CDR1 as LNHDA and CDR2 as SQIVND (reference sequence). The CDR3 extends over 15 amino acids. CDR3 DNA: TGTGCCAGTAGTTCCTCCGGGACAGGTCGTTACGAGCAGTACTTC. Encoded protein: CASSSSGTGRYEQYF.

The genes are TRBV28 and TRBJ2-7; 8 nucleotides agree with TRBD1. Germline V gene lookup returns CDR1 MDHEN and CDR2 SYDVKM. V lost 5 bases to trimming and J lost 6 bases; unmatched junction nucleotides: 18. This CDR3 is 17 amino acids long. The CDR3: CASSLTRSDRAISEQYF. The CDR3, as DNA: TGTGCCAGCAGTCTGACCCGCTCGGACAGGGCAATTAGCGAGCAGTACTTC. The variable domain in full, with the rest retrieved from reference TRBV28 and TRBJ2-7, is DVKVTQSSRYLVKRTGEKVFLECVQDMDHENMFWYRQDPGLGLRLIYFSYDVKMKEKGDIPEGYSVSREKKERFSLILESASTNQTSMYLCASSLTRSDRAISEQYFGPGTRLTVT.